These 14 T cell receptor beta chains originate from one sample sequenced in a study of T cell responses to AZD1222 COVID-19 vaccine. Clones were read by immunoSEQ multiplex PCR, and TCRdb kept only the in-frame ones, dropping some. The data hold roughly 190,000 clones, with roughly 90% observed a single time. The sample here was peripheral blood, taken on day 0 of AZD1222 vaccination. The receptor source for this set is an adult in good health.

The CDR3 bases are TGTGCCAGTAAAGAGCGTTCCGGACCCACTGAAGCTTTCTTT. This translates into CASKERSGPTEAFF. This rearrangement joins TRBV19 to TRBJ1-1, with D unclear. Trimming removed 7 bases at V and 4 bases at J, with 16 bases between. The germline gives CDR1 LNHDA, CDR2 SQIVND (reference sequence). The CDR3 contains 14 residues.

The V gene is TRBV14, the J gene TRBJ2-3, with unresolved D. V was shortened by 1 base and J by 2 bases, with 7 bases between the two germline ends. CDR1 and CDR2 from the germline V gene are SGHDN and FVKESK. The CDR3 has 14 residues. This CDR3 is CASSQGLFTDTQYF. The CDR3 nucleotides are TGTGCCAGCAGCCAAGGGCTATTCACAGATACGCAGTATTTT.

The chain uses TRBV29-1 and TRBJ2-2; TRBD2 aligns across 10 bases. The CDR3 length is 15 residues. Germline lookup yields CDR1 SQVTM and CDR2 ANQGSEA. V lost 7 bases to trimming and J lost 4 bases; unmatched junction nucleotides: 9. The DNA of the CDR3 is TGCAGCGGTTGGACTAGCGGAAGTGGCACCGGGGAGCTGTTTTTT. Protein product: CSGWTSGSGTGELFF.

The chain recombines TRBV5-1 with TRBJ1-2; TRBD1 agrees at 11 bases. The length of the CDR3 is 14 residues. The J segment lost 7 bases and the V segment lost 0 bases, leaving 2 bases of the junction unmatched. Germline V gene data show CDR1 as SGHRS and CDR2 as YFSETQ. For the CDR3, the DNA is TGCGCCAGCAGCTTGGCCGGGACAGGGGGTGGCTACACCTTC. This codes for CASSLAGTGGGYTF.

V is TRBV28 and J is TRBJ2-5; the match to TRBD2 covers 7 bases. Germline lookup yields CDR1 MDHEN and CDR2 SYDVKM. V shed 7 bases, J shed 6 bases, and the junction held 8 bases outside the gene matches. CDR3 length equals 13 residues. The CDR3 region is CASISGGLKTQYF. CDR3 in DNA: TGTGCCAGCATCTCCGGGGGGTTGAAGACCCAGTACTTC.

This chain connects TRBV6-5 to TRBJ1-2; D is uncertain. The ends were cut back, 4 bases at V and 6 bases at J, with 21 bases in the middle. The CDR3 spans 16 residues. From germline, CDR1 is MNHEY and CDR2 SVGAGI. The CDR3 protein is CASSSLPGGESDGYTF. Here the CDR3 DNA reads TGTGCCAGCAGTTCCCTACCGGGCGGGGAAAGCGATGGCTACACCTTC.

For the CDR3, the DNA is TGTGCCAGCAGTTACGCCGCGGATCAGCCCCAGCATTTT. Residues: CASSYAADQPQHF. The chain joins TRBV6-6 to TRBJ1-5; D is undetermined. The CDR3 runs to 13 residues. Germline V gene sequence: CDR1 MNHNY, CDR2 SVGAGI (reference sequence). Trimming took 2 bases from V and 5 from J, leaving 7 bases between them.

The V call is TRBV5-1, the J call TRBJ1-4, with D perhaps TRBD1 (6 bases). The V end was cut by 0 bases, the J end by 5 bases, with 11 bases between. The CDR3 has 15 residues. Germline CDR1 reads SGHRS; CDR2 reads YFSETQ. The CDR3 loop is CASSLALGGNEKLFF. CDR3 nucleotides: TGCGCCAGCAGCTTGGCCTTAGGGGGGAATGAAAAACTGTTTTTT.

The chain couples TRBV3-1 (or the pseudogene TRBV3-2) to TRBJ1-1; TRBD1 agrees at 7 bases. CDR3 length equals 12 residues. After removal of 4 bases from V and 6 bases from J, the junction contained 2 bases not matched to a gene. Germline lookup yields CDR1 LGHDT and CDR2 YNNKEL (reference sequence). CDR3 region: CASSRTGAEAFF. The CDR3 DNA reads as TGTGCCAGCAGCCGAACAGGGGCTGAAGCTTTCTTT.

The genes are TRBV7-2 and TRBJ2-7; 9 bases are a match to TRBD1. The CDR3 runs 15 residues. Germline V gene sequence: CDR1 SGHTA, CDR2 FQGNSA. V shed 1 base, J shed 1 base, and the junction held 2 bases outside the gene matches. The CDR3 here is CASSLETGGSYEQYF. CDR3 nucleotide sequence: TGTGCCAGCAGCTTAGAGACAGGGGGATCCTACGAGCAGTACTTC.

The rearrangement links TRBV28 to TRBJ1-3; D not resolved. The V and J ends lost 3 bases and 3 bases respectively, with 0 bases between them. The CDR3 runs to 11 residues. Looked up from germline, CDR1 is MDHEN and CDR2 is SYDVKM. CDR3 DNA sequence: TGTGCCAGCAGTTTTGGAAACACCATATATTTT. This codes for CASSFGNTIYF.

The chain couples TRBV7-6 to TRBJ2-5, with a weak D call TRBD2 (7 bases). Trimming pared 7 bases from V and 4 bases from J, leaving 28 bases between. The V gene's germline CDR1 is SGHVS and CDR2 FNYEAQ. This CDR3 spans 18 amino acids. CDR3 nucleotide sequence: TGTGCCAGCACCCCGAGGGTTCTGACTGCGGGGGCGGGAGAGACCCAGTACTTC. Translation gives CASTPRVLTAGAGETQYF.

The chain carries TRBV7-9 and TRBJ2-7; D remains unclear. In germline, CDR1 is SEHNR, CDR2 FQNEAQ (reference sequence). This CDR3 has 13 residues. The germline V and J ends were trimmed by 1 base and 4 bases, with 8 bases remaining between them. Written as DNA, the CDR3 is TGTGCCAGCAGCTTAGATTATGGTTACGAGCAGTACTTC. It is translated as CASSLDYGYEQYF. The complete variable domain, with remaining parts taken from reference TRBV7-9 and TRBJ2-7, reads DTGVSQNPRHKITKRGQNVTFRCDPISEHNRLYWYRQTLGQGPEFLTYFQNEAQLEKSRLLSDRFSAERPKGSFSTLEIQRTEQGDSAMYLCASSLDYGYEQYFGPGTRLTVT.

V usage is TRBV29-1 and J usage is TRBJ1-1; a possible D gene is TRBD1 (5 bases). V lost 6 bases and J lost 1, with 9 bases in between. The germline V gene has CDR1 SQVTM and CDR2 ANQGSEA. The CDR3 length is 12 residues. The CDR3 is CSVGPENTEAFF. CDR3 DNA: TGCAGCGTGGGACCCGAGAACACTGAAGCTTTCTTT.